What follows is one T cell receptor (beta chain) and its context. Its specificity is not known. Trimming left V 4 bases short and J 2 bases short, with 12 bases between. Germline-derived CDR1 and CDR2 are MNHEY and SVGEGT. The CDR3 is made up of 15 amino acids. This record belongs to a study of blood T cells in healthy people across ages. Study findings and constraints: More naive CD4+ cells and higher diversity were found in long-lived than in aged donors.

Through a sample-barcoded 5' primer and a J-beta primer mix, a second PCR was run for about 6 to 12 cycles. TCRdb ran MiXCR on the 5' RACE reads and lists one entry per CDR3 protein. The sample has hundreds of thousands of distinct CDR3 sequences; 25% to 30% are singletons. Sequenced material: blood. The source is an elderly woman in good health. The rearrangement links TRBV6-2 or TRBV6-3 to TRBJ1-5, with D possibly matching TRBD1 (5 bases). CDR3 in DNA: TGTGCCAGCAGTTCCGGGACGGTTGGCAATCAGCCCCAGCATTTT. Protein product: CASSSGTVGNQPQHF.